This is a list of T cell receptor beta chains from one sample in a study of T cells in Graves' hyperthyroidism and ophthalmopathy. MiXCR, run by TCRdb on the multiplex PCR reads, gives a single entry per CDR3 protein. The profile covers hundreds of thousands of distinct CDR3 sequences, with approximately 14% appearing a single time and roughly 10% taken by the ten largest. What was sequenced was blood. These receptors were collected from a woman in her late teens or twenties with Graves' hyperthyroidism. CDR3s include the opening cysteine and the closing phenylalanine or tryptophan. The D gene is left open where the match is weak. Rows may omit the clone size; those that give it use once, few, many or a size class.

V: TRBV3-1; J: TRBJ2-1; size: .; D: .; CDR3: CASSQAYWGGGDEQFF; DNA: TGTGCCAGCAGCCAAGCCTATTGGGGAGGGGGAGATGAGCAGTTCTTC
V: TRBV19; J: TRBJ1-2; size: .; D: .; CDR3: CASTTGHYGYTF; DNA: TGTGCCAGTACTACGGGCCACTATGGCTACACCTTC
V: TRBV11-2; J: TRBJ2-1; size: many; D: TRBD2; CDR3: CASSSPSRDYNPREQFF; DNA: TGTGCCAGCAGCTCCCCTAGTAGGGACTACAACCCTCGGGAGCAGTTCTTC
V: TRBV2; J: TRBJ1-4; size: many; D: .; CDR3: CASREGEVNEKLFF; DNA: TGTGCCAGCAGGGAGGGGGAGGTGAATGAAAAACTGTTTTTT
V: TRBV29-1; J: TRBJ1-1; size: few; D: .; CDR3: CSVERRRGRTEAFF; DNA: TGCAGCGTTGAAAGAAGAAGGGGGAGGACTGAAGCTTTCTTT
V: TRBV14; J: TRBJ2-3; size: few; D: .; CDR3: CASSLGLWGTDTQYF; DNA: TGTGCCAGCAGCCTCGGACTTTGGGGCACAGATACGCAGTATTTT
V: TRBV30; J: TRBJ1-3; size: .; D: .; CDR3: CAWMAGHGNTIYF; DNA: TGTGCCTGGATGGCGGGGCACGGAAACACCATATATTTT
V: TRBV18; J: TRBJ1-2; size: few; D: .; CDR3: CASSPGIRENYGYTF; DNA: TGTGCCAGCTCCCCTGGGATCAGGGAGAACTATGGCTACACCTTC
V: TRBV7-9; J: TRBJ2-2; size: many; D: .; CDR3: CASSRGGGELFF; DNA: TGTGCCAGCAGCCGGGGAGGCGGGGAGCTGTTTTTT
V: TRBV18; J: TRBJ2-5; size: many; D: .; CDR3: CASSPPKPSREAQYF; DNA: TGTGCCAGCTCACCACCGAAACCATCAAGAGAGGCCCAGTACTTC
V: TRBV25-1; J: TRBJ2-1; size: few; D: .; CDR3: CASSESPGSSYNEQFF; DNA: TGTGCCAGCAGTGAATCACCGGGAAGTTCCTACAATGAGCAGTTCTTC
V: TRBV19; J: TRBJ1-2; size: .; D: .; CDR3: CASSITTTGRNGYTF; DNA: TGTGCCAGTAGTATAACCACTACGGGACGCAATGGCTACACCTTC
V: TRBV6-2/TRBV6-3; J: TRBJ2-7; size: many; D: .; CDR3: CASSYLQGSYEQYF; DNA: TGTGCCAGCAGTTACTTGCAGGGTTCCTACGAGCAGTACTTC